A selection of T cell receptor beta chains follows, all from one sample in a study of siplizumab effects on memory and regulatory T cells. Sequencing was performed with immunoSEQ multiplex PCR; in TCRdb, only in-frame clones are kept and a portion is missing. Of fewer than 120,000 clones in the sample, 80% to 95% were seen once. Sequencing input: CD4+ T cells sorted from blood. The receptors here all came from a human donor in good health. Both conserved end residues are part of each CDR3. Fields, in order: V gene, J gene, CDR3 protein.

V gene: TRBV11-1; J gene: TRBJ1-4; CDR3 protein: CASSLGPSNEKLFF
V gene: TRBV7-7; J gene: TRBJ2-2; CDR3 protein: CASTFKPNTGELFF
V gene: TRBV11-2; J gene: TRBJ2-3; CDR3 protein: CASSLADPGTQYF
V gene: TRBV6-1; J gene: TRBJ2-5; CDR3 protein: CASSITETQYF
V gene: TRBV20-1; J gene: TRBJ2-5; CDR3 protein: CSARVGETQYF
V gene: TRBV27; J gene: TRBJ2-3; CDR3 protein: CASSLSPGGLDLQYF
V gene: TRBV11-2; J gene: TRBJ2-7; CDR3 protein: CASSLAQAGTGGSQQYF
V gene: TRBV5-1; J gene: TRBJ2-7; CDR3 protein: CASSLGPSLAGGPHHEQYF
V gene: TRBV7-2; J gene: TRBJ1-4; CDR3 protein: CASSRTVGWYEKLFF
V gene: TRBV15; J gene: TRBJ2-7; CDR3 protein: CATSRETSGISNEQYF
V gene: TRBV5-4; J gene: TRBJ1-1; CDR3 protein: CASSYLNTEAFF
V gene: TRBV11-1; J gene: TRBJ2-1; CDR3 protein: CASSLDIYYNEQFF
V gene: TRBV6-5; J gene: TRBJ1-1; CDR3 protein: CASSQGQMNTEAFF
V gene: TRBV11-2; J gene: TRBJ2-7; CDR3 protein: CASSSIPGQGYEQYF
V gene: TRBV10-2; J gene: TRBJ1-2; CDR3 protein: CASSEDTQRNYGYTF
V gene: TRBV27; J gene: TRBJ1-2; CDR3 protein: CASSFSGIWGYTF
V gene: TRBV2; J gene: TRBJ2-3; CDR3 protein: CASTQGLAGVYTQYF
V gene: TRBV6-5; J gene: TRBJ2-5; CDR3 protein: CASSYSGTQYF
V gene: TRBV6-1; J gene: TRBJ2-5; CDR3 protein: CASSEDRGRRETQYF
V gene: TRBV2; J gene: TRBJ2-1; CDR3 protein: CASSRTSSNNNEQFF
V gene: TRBV11-2; J gene: TRBJ2-7; CDR3 protein: CASSRAGGPYEQYF
V gene: TRBV7-3; J gene: TRBJ2-7; CDR3 protein: CASSPGPLYEQYF
V gene: TRBV27; J gene: TRBJ2-3; CDR3 protein: CASSPLQERERDTQYF
V gene: TRBV9; J gene: TRBJ2-3; CDR3 protein: CASSVTSRGDTDTQYF
V gene: TRBV11-3; J gene: TRBJ2-2; CDR3 protein: CASSLVGELFF
V gene: TRBV7-9; J gene: TRBJ1-2; CDR3 protein: CASSFNRDNYGYTF
V gene: TRBV7-9; J gene: TRBJ2-3; CDR3 protein: CASSYGGTDTQYF
V gene: TRBV7-2; J gene: TRBJ2-7; CDR3 protein: CASSPSGVLSYEQYF
V gene: TRBV18; J gene: TRBJ1-1; CDR3 protein: CASSVTGGALNTEAFF
V gene: TRBV2; J gene: TRBJ2-7; CDR3 protein: CASSDPGGPIAYEQYF
V gene: TRBV11-2; J gene: TRBJ1-2; CDR3 protein: CASSSVGGGDYGYTF
V gene: TRBV9; J gene: TRBJ2-5; CDR3 protein: CASSVGPAKETQYF
V gene: TRBV19; J gene: TRBJ2-7; CDR3 protein: CASSPRVTNYEQYF
V gene: TRBV29-1; J gene: TRBJ1-1; CDR3 protein: CSARWRVKAFF
V gene: TRBV4-2; J gene: TRBJ2-1; CDR3 protein: CASSQAAGTYLSYNEQFF
V gene: TRBV2; J gene: TRBJ2-5; CDR3 protein: CASSEQETQYF
V gene: TRBV18; J gene: TRBJ2-7; CDR3 protein: CASSPPAGSYEQYF
V gene: TRBV18; J gene: TRBJ1-5; CDR3 protein: CASARAYDQPQHF
V gene: TRBV5-1; J gene: TRBJ1-2; CDR3 protein: CASSLPEPGPYGYTF
V gene: TRBV28; J gene: TRBJ2-7; CDR3 protein: CASSETSGGGYEQYF
V gene: TRBV30; J gene: TRBJ1-4; CDR3 protein: CALTRVRSGEKLFF